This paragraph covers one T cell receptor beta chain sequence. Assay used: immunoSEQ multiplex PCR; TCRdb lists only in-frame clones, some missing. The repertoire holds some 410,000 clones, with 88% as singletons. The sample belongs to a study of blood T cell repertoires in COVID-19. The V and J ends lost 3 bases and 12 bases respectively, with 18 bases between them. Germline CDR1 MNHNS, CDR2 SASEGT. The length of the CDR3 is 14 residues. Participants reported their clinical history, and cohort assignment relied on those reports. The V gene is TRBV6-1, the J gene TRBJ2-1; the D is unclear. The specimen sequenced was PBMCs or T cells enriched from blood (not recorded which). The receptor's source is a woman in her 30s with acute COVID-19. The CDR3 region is CASSERQPRSAQFF. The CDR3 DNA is TGTGCCAGCAGTGAGCGACAACCCAGATCTGCGCAGTTCTTC.